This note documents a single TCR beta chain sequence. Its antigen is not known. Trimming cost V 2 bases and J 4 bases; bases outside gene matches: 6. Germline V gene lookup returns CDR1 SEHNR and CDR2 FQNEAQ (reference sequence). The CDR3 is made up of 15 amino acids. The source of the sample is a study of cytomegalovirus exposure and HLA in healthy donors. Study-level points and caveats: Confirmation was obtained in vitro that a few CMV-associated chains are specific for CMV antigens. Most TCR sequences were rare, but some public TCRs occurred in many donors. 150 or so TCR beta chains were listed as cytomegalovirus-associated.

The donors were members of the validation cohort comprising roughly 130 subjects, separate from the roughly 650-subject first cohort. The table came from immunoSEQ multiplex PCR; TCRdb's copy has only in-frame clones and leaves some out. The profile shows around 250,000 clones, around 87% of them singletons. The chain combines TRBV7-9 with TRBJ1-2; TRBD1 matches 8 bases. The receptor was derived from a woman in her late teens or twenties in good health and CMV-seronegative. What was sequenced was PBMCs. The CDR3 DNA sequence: TGTGCCAGCAGCTTATCGGCAGGGACAGGCTATGGCTACACCTTC. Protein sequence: CASSLSAGTGYGYTF.